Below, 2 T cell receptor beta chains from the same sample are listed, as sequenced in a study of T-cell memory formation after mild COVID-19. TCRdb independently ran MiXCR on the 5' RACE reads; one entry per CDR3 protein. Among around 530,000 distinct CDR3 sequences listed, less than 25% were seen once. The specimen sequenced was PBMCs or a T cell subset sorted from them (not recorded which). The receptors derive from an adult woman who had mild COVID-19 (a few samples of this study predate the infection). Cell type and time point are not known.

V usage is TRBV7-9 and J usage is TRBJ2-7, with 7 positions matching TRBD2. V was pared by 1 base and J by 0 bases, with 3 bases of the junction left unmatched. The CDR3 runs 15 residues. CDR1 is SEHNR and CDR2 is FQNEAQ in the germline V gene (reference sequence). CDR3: CASSLVSGGSYEQYF. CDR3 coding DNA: TGTGCCAGCAGCTTAGTATCGGGGGGCTCCTACGAGCAGTACTTC.

CDR3 sequence (DNA): TGTGCCATCTCAGGACAGGTCGCAAAACTGTTTTTT. Amino acids: CAISGQVAKLFF. The rearrangement links TRBV2 to TRBJ1-4, with 7 bases fitting TRBD1. Looked up from germline, CDR1 is SNHLY and CDR2 is FYNNEI. The CDR3 is made up of 12 amino acids. V gave up 10 bases and J gave up 10 bases; unmatched junction bases: 9.